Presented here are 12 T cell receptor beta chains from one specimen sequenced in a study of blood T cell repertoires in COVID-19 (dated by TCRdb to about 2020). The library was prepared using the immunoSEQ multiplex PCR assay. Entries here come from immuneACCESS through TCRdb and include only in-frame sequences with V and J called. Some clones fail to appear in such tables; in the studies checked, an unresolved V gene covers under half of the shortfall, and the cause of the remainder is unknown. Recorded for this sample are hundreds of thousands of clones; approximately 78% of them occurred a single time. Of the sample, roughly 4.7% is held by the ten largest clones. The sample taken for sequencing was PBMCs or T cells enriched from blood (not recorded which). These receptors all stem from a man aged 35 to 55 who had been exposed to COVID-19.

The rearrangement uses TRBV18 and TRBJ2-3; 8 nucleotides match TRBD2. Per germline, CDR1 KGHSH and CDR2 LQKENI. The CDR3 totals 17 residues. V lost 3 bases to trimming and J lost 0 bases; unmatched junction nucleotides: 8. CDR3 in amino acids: CASSPEAGASSTDTQYF. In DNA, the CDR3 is TGTGCCAGCTCACCCGAAGCGGGAGCAAGTAGCACAGATACGCAGTATTTT.

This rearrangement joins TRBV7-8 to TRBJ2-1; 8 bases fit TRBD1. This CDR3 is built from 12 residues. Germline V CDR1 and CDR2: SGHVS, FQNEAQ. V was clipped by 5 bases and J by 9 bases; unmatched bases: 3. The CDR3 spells CASSPGGGEQFF. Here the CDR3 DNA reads TGTGCCAGCAGCCCAGGGGGCGGTGAGCAGTTCTTC.

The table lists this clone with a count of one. CDR3 loop: CATRQNTEAFF. As DNA, the CDR3 is TGTGCCACCCGACAGAACACTGAAGCTTTCTTT. The chain combines TRBV19 with TRBJ1-1, with unresolved D. V shed 10 bases and J shed 1 base, with 7 bases lying between them. Germline V gene lookup returns CDR1 LNHDA and CDR2 SQIVND (reference sequence). This CDR3 contains 11 residues. Full variable domain (missing parts from reference TRBV19 and TRBJ1-1): DGGITQSPKYLFRKEGQNVTLSCEQNLNHDAMYWYRQDPGQGLRLIYYSQIVNDFQKGDIAEGYSVSREKKESFPLTVTSAQKNPTAFYLCATRQNTEAFFGQGTRLTVV.

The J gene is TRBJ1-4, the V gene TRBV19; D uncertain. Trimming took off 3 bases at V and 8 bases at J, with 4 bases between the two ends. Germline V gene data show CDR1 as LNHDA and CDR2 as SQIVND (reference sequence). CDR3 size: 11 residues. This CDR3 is CASSISEKLFF. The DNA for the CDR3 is TGTGCCAGTAGTATTAGCGAAAAACTGTTTTTT.

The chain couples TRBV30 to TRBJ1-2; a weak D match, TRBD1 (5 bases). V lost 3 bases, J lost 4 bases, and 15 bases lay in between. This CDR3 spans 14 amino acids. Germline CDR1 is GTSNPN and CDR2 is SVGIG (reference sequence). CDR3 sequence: CAWRWAGNFYGYTF. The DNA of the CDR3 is TGTGCCTGGAGATGGGCAGGGAATTTCTATGGCTACACCTTC. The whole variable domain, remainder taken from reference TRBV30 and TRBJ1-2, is SQTIHQWPATLVQPVGSPLSLECTVEGTSNPNLYWYRQAAGRGLQLLFYSVGIGQISSEVPQNLSASRPQDRQFILSSKKLLLSDSGFYLCAWRWAGNFYGYTFGSGTRLTVV.

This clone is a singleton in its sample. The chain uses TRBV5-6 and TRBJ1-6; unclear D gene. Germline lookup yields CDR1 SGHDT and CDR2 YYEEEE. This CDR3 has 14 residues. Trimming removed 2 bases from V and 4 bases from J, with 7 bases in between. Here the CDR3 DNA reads TGTGCCAGCAGCTTCGGGGAGTATAATTCACCCCTCCACTTT. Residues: CASSFGEYNSPLHF. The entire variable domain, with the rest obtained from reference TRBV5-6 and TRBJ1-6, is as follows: DAGVTQSPTHLIKTRGQQVTLRCSPKSGHDTVSWYQQALGQGPQFIFQYYEEEERQRGNFPDRFSGHQFPNYSSELNVNALLLGDSALYLCASSFGEYNSPLHFGNGTRLTVT.

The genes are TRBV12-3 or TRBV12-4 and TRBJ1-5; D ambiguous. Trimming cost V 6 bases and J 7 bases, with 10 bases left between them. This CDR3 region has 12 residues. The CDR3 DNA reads TGTGCCAGCAGAACGGGGAGGCAGCCCCAGCATTTT. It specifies CASRTGRQPQHF.

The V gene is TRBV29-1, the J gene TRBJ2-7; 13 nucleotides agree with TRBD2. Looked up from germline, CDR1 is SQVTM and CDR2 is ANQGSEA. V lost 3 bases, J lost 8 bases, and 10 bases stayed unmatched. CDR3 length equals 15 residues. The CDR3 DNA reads TGCAGCGTTGAGGGTCCCGGGACTAGCGGGAACAAGCAGTACTTC. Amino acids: CSVEGPGTSGNKQYF.

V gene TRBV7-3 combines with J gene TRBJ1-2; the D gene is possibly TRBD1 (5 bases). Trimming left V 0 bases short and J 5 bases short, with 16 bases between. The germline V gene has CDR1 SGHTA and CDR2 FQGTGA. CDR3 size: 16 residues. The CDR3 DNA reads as TGTGCCAGCAGCTTAACGGGGACTTCGACAGCATATGGCTACACCTTC. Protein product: CASSLTGTSTAYGYTF.

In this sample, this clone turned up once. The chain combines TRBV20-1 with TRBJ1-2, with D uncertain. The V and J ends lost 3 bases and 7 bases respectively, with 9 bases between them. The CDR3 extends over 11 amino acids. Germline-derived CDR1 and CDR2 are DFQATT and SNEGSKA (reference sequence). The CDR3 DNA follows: TGCAGTGCTAGCAAGACAAGTGGCTACACCTTC. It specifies CSASKTSGYTF.

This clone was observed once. The CDR3, as DNA: TGTGCCAGCTCACCACGGACAGAGACCTACGAGCAGTACTTC. It encodes CASSPRTETYEQYF. The rearrangement joins TRBV18 to TRBJ2-7; weak D call: TRBD1 (6 bases). The CDR3 is 14 amino acids. Germline assignment: CDR1 KGHSH and CDR2 LQKENI. V gave up 1 base and J gave up 2 bases, with 9 bases separating them.

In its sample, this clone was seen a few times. The CDR3 sequence: CASSGKGGYNSPLHF. CDR3 nucleotides: TGTGCCAGCAGCGGTAAGGGGGGGTATAATTCACCCCTCCACTTT. The J gene is TRBJ1-6, the V gene TRBV7-9, with a weak D call TRBD1 (6 bases). Germline values: CDR1 SEHNR, CDR2 FQNEAQ (reference sequence). V lost 5 bases and J 4 bases, leaving 12 bases between the germline ends. The CDR3 runs 15 residues. Together with reference TRBV7-9 and TRBJ1-6, the CDR3 gives the full variable domain: DTGVSQNPRHKITKRGQNVTFRCDPISEHNRLYWYRQTLGQGPEFLTYFQNEAQLEKSRLLSDRFSAERPKGSFSTLEIQRTEQGDSAMYLCASSGKGGYNSPLHFGNGTRLTVT.